In its sample, the clone carrying this T cell receptor beta chain was seen many times. Its antigen remains unidentified. This entry is derived from a study of T cells in Graves' hyperthyroidism and ophthalmopathy. General study points: Stable hyperthyroidism and ophthalmopathy were separated using 13 V-J signatures.

From RNA transcripts, TCR beta CDR3 regions were amplified. A set of HTBI primers served as the primers for a first-round RT-PCR of the TCR CDR3. TCRdb re-analysed the multiplex PCR reads in MiXCR, keeping a single row per CDR3 protein. Here the sample spans about 350,000 distinct CDR3 sequences, about 19% being singletons. The CDR3 covers 14 residues. Trimming pared 2 bases from V and 2 bases from J, leaving 10 bases between. The gene calls are TRBV12-3 or TRBV12-4 and TRBJ2-7; D not certain. The sequence came from a woman aged 18-30 years with Graves' hyperthyroidism. Input material: blood. CDR3 residues: CASSLRADPYEQYF. In DNA form, the CDR3 reads TGTGCCAGCAGTTTAAGGGCAGACCCCTACGAGCAGTACTTC.